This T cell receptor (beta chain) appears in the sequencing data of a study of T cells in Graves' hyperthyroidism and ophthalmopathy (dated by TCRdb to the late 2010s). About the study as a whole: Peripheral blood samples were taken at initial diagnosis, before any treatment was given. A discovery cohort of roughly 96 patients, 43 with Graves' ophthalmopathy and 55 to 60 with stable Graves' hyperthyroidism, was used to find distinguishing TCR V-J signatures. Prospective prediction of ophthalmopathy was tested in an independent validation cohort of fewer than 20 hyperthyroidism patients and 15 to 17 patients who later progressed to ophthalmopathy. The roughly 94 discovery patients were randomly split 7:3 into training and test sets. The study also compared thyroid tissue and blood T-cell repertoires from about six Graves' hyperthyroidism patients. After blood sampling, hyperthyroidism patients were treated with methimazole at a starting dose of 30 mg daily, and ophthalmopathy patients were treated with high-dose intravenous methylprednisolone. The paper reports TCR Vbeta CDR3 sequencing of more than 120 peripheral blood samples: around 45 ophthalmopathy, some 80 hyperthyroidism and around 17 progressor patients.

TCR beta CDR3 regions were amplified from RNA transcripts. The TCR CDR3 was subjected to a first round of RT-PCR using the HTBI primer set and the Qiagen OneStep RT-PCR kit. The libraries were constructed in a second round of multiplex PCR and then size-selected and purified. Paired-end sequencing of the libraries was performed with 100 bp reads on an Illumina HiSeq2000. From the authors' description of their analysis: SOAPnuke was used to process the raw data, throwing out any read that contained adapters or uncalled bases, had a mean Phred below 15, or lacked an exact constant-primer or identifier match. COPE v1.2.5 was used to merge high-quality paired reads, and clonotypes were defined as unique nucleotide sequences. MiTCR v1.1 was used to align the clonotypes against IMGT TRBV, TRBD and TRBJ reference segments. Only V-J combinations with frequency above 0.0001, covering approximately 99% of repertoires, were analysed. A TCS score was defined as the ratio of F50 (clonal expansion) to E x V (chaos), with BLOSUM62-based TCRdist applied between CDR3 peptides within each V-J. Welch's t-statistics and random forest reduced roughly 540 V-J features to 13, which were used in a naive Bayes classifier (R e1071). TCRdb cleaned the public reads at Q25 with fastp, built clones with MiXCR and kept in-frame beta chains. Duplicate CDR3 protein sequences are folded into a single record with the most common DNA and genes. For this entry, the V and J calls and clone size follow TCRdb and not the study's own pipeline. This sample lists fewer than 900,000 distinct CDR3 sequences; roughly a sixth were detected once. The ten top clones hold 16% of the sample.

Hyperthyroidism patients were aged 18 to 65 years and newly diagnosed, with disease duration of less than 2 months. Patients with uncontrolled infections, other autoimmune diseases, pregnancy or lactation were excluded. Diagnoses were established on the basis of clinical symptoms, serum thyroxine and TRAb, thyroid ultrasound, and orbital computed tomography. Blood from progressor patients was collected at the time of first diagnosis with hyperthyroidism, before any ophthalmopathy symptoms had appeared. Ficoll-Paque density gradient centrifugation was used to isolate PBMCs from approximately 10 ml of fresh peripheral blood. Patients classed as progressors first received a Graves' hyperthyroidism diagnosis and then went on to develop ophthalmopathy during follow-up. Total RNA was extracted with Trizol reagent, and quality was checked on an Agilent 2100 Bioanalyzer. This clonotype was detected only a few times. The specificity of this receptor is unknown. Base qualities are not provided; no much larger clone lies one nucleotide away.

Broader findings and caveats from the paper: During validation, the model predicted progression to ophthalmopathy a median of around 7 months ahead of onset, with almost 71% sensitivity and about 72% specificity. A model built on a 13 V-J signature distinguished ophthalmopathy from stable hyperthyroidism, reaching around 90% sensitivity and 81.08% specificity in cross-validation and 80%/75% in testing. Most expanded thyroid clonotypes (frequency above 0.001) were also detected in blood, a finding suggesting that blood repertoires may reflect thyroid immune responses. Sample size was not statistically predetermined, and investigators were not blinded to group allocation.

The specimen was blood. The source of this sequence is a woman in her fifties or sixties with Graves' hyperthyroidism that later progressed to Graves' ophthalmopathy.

The CDR3 has the sequence CASSILGVGNEQFF. The sequenced DNA is TGTGCCAGTAGTATTCTCGGGGTGGGGAATGAGCAGTTCTTC. This chain joins TRBV19 to TRBJ2-1; TRBD2 is a possible D gene, resting on 5 matching bases. From the cysteine through the phenylalanine, the CDR3 covers 14 amino acids. The sequence is cut down to CDR3 DNA, 42 bases in frame from base 1. CDR1 and CDR2 (LNHDA, SQIVND) derive from the germline V gene (reference sequence). V and J are truncated by 3 bases and 7 bases respectively, leaving an intervening sequence of 13 bases. The entire variable domain, with the stretches around the CDR3 drawn from the reference TRBV19 and TRBJ2-1 proteins, is DGGITQSPKYLFRKEGQNVTLSCEQNLNHDAMYWYRQDPGQGLRLIYYSQIVNDFQKGDIAEGYSVSREKKESFPLTVTSAQKNPTAFYLCASSILGVGNEQFFGPGTRLTVL.